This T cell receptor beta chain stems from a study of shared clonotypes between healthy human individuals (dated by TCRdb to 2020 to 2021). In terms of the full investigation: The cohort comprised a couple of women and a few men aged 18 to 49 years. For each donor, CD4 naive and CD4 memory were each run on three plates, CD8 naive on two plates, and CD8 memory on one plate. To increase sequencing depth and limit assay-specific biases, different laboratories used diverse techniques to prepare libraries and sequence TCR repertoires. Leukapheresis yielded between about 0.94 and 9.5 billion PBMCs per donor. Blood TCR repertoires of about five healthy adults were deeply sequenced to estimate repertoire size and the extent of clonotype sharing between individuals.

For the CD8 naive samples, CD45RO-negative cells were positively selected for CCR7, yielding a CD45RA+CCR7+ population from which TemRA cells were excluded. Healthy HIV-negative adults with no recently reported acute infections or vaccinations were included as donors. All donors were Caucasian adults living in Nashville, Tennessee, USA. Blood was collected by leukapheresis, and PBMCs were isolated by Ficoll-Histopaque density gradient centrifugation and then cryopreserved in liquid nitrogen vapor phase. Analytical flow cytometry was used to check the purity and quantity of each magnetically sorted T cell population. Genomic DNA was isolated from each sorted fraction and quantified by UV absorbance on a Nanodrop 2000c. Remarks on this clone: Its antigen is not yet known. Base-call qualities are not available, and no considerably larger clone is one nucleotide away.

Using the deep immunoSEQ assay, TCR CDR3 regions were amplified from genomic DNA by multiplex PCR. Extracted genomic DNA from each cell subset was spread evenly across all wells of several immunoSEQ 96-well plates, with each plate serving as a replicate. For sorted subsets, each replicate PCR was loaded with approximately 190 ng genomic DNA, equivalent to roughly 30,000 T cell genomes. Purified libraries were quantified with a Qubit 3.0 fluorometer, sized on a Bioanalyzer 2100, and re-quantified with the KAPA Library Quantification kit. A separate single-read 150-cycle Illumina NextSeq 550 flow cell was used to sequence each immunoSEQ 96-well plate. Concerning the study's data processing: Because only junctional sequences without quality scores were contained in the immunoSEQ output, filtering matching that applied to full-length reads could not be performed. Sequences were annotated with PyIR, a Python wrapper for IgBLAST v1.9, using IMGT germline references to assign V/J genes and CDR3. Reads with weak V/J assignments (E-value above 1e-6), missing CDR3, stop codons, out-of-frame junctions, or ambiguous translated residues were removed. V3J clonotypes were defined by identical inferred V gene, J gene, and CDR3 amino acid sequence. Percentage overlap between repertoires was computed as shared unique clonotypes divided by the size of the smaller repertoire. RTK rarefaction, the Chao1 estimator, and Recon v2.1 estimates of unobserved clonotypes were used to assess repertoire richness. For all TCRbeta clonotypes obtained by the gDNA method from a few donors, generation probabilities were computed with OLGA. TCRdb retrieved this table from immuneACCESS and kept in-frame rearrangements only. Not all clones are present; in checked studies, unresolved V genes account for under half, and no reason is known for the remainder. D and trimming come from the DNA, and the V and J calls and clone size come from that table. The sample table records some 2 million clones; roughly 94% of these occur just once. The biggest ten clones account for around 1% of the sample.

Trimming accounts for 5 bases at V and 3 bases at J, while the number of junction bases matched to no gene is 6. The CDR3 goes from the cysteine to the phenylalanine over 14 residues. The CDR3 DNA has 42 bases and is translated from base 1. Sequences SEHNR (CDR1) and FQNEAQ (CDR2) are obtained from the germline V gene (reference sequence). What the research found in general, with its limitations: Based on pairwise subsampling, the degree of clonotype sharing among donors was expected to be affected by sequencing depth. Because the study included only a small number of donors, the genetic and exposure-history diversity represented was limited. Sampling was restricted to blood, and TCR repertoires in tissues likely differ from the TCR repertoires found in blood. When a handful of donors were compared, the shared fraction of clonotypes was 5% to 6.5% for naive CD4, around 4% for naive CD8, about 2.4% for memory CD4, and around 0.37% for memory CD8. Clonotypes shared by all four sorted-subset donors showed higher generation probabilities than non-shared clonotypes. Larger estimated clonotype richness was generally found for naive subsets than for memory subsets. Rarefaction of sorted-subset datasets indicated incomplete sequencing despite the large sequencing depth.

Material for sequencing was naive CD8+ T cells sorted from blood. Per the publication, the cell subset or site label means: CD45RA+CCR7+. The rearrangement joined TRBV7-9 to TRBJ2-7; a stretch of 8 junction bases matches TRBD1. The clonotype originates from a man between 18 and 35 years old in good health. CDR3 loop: CASSLPGQVYEQYF. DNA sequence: TGTGCCAGCAGCCTCCCGGGACAGGTCTACGAGCAGTACTTC. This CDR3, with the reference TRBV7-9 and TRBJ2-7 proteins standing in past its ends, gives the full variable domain DTGVSQNPRHKITKRGQNVTFRCDPISEHNRLYWYRQTLGQGPEFLTYFQNEAQLEKSRLLSDRFSAERPKGSFSTLEIQRTEQGDSAMYLCASSLPGQVYEQYFGPGTRLTVT.